The sequence of this TCR beta chain was determined in a study of T cell responses to AZD1222 COVID-19 vaccine (dated by TCRdb to about 2021). Background for the entire study: TCR sequencing was performed for over 230 trial participants, of whom approximately 200 were given two doses of AZD1222 and roughly 25 were given two doses of MenACWY control vaccine. Trial participants were enrolled by age into subgroups of 18-55, 56-69 and 70-plus years, and around 150, 28 and 57 TCR-sequenced participants, respectively, were included in these subgroups.

The CDR3 regions of human TCRbeta chains were analyzed by immunosequencing. The authors processed their data as follows. TCRs in the repertoires were matched against a reference library of SARS-CoV-2-specific TCRs that had been generated with the MIRA antigen-specificity platform. Breadth was defined as the fraction of unique TCRs that were SARS-CoV-2-associated. Depth was defined as the fraction of total T cells that were SARS-CoV-2-associated. Using the MIRA data, each spike-specific TCR was mapped to the spike region that the TCR reacts to and placed in a CD4 or CD8 class. Log10-transformed breadth and depth values were compared by one-way ANOVA with Sidak's multiple comparisons tests. The source is immuneACCESS, and TCRdb retained only in-frame sequences with V and J called. Part of the clones is not carried over; for the studies checked, unresolved V genes explain less than half of this, and the remainder is unexplained. The DNA gave D and trimming, while V, J and clone size come from that table. This sample is represented by approximately 210,000 clones; roughly nine tenths of them were singletons. Nearly 3.5% of the sample lies in the top ten.

Summary of the overall study and its limitations: The whole spike protein was spanned by vaccine-associated CD4 TCRs, and dominant responses were seen in regions 160-218 and 743-854. Because no samples from the day 14 peak response were available, repertoires could be characterized only after the peak T cell response. The 56-69-year group was small, and its depth increase did not reach significance, likely because of low power. A significant rise in spike-specific TCR breadth and depth was observed after two AZD1222 doses relative to day 0 and relative to MenACWY recipients. Nearly half of unique spike-specific TCRs reportedly recognized epitopes outside regions mutated in the B.1.351 and B.1.1.7 variants. Most participants were white British and females outnumbered males, and the authors suggested that clonal diversity may have been underestimated. Conclusions about previously exposed vaccinees were limited because only a handful of AZD1222 recipients were SARS-CoV-2 seropositive at baseline.

V ends up 2 bases short and J 2 bases short, with an unmatched junction base count of 9. The CDR3 starts with the cysteine, ends with the phenylalanine, and has 15 residues. Only CDR3 DNA is held: 45 bases, read in frame from base 1. The germline V gene (reference sequence) gives CDR1 as GTSNPN and CDR2 as SVGIG. As regards this clone: The antigen it recognizes is unknown. Within one base of it there is no much larger clone, and no base qualities were kept.

This specimen's time point label, interpreted: about 28 days (+/-7) after the second vaccine dose. AZD1222 recipients whose second dose came at about 4 weeks and those whose second dose came at about 12 weeks were combined into one group, since spike-specific TCR depth and breadth did not differ between the two schedules. The vaccinee samples were drawn from two UK trials, COV001 and COV002, one of which was a single-blind randomized controlled phase 2/3 trial testing AZD1222 (ChAdOx1 nCoV-19) in healthy adults. Trial participant PBMC samples were collected at day 0 and day 28 after the second dose for TCRbeta chain sequencing.

The source is an adult who received the AZD1222 COVID-19 vaccine. The sample in question was peripheral blood, obtained 28 days after the second AZD1222 dose. Recombination linked TRBV30 to TRBJ2-7; TRBD1 agrees with 7 junctional bases. The DNA is as follows: TGTGCCTGGAGTCTTCGGGGACAGTTAACCTACGAGCAGTACTTC. Its protein product is CAWSLRGQLTYEQYF.